This entry lists 10 T cell receptor beta chains sequenced from one sample in a study of T cells in Graves' hyperthyroidism and ophthalmopathy. What was amplified from RNA transcripts were TCR beta CDR3 regions. The TCR CDR3 first-round RT-PCR relied on the HTBI primer set. TCRdb passed the multiplex PCR reads through MiXCR, listing each CDR3 protein once. The data contain around 200,000 distinct CDR3 sequences, 17% of them singletons. The sample was blood. The receptors derive from a woman in her fifties or sixties with Graves' hyperthyroidism.

The chain has TRBV6-1 and TRBJ2-7, with 10 positions matching TRBD2. With 4 bases clipped from V and 6 bases from J, the junction kept 9 bases outside the gene matches. CDR1 and CDR2 from the germline V gene are MNHNS and SASEGT. CDR3 size: 15 residues. This CDR3 is CASSGGRAGGREQYF. The DNA for the CDR3 is TGTGCCAGCAGTGGAGGTCGAGCGGGAGGGCGCGAGCAGTACTTC.

This clonotype was detected many times. The V gene is TRBV3-1, the J gene TRBJ1-2; D call uncertain. The CDR3 consists of 14 residues. Trimming cost V 1 base and J 1 base, with 7 bases left between them. Germline V gives CDR1 LGHDT, CDR2 YNNKEL (reference sequence). CDR3 amino acids: CASSQVSDNYGYTF. CDR3 nucleotides: TGTGCCAGCAGCCAAGTCTCCGATAACTATGGCTACACCTTC.

At least ten counts were recorded for this clonotype. The chain combines TRBV2 with TRBJ1-4; D gene unclear. The CDR3 spans 14 residues. CDR1 and CDR2 (germline): SNHLY, FYNNEI. V lost 6 bases to trimming and J lost 6 bases, with 14 bases between them. In nucleotides, the CDR3 is TGTGCCAGCAGGGATTCTTCTTATGATGAAAAACTGTTTTTT. The encoded protein is CASRDSSYDEKLFF.

The genes are TRBV4-3 and TRBJ2-1; 9 bases match TRBD2. CDR3 length equals 17 residues. Germline lookup yields CDR1 LGHNA and CDR2 YSLEER. V dropped 0 bases and J dropped 3; count of bases not matched to a gene: 6. The chain's CDR3 is CASSQDALAGIYNEQFF. CDR3 in DNA: TGCGCCAGCAGCCAAGATGCGCTAGCGGGGATCTACAATGAGCAGTTCTTC.

This clonotype was seen ten or more times. The gene calls are TRBV12-3 or TRBV12-4 and TRBJ1-1; the match to TRBD1 covers 11 bases. The trim removed 5 bases at V and 0 bases at J, leaving 11 bases unmatched. CDR3 length equals 18 residues. The CDR3 sequence is CASSRSDRGLGVNTEAFF. CDR3 bases: TGTGCCAGCAGTCGATCGGACAGGGGGCTTGGGGTGAACACTGAAGCTTTCTTT.

This clonotype occurred many times. The chain has TRBV7-9 and TRBJ1-1; D gene ambiguous. Germline CDR1 and CDR2: SEHNR and FQNEAQ (reference sequence). Trimming removed 1 base from V and 0 bases from J, with 3 bases in between. The CDR3 runs to 13 residues. The CDR3 reads CASSLGMNTEAFF. In DNA form, the CDR3 reads TGTGCCAGCAGCTTAGGAATGAACACTGAAGCTTTCTTT. The whole variable domain, filled in from reference TRBV7-9 and TRBJ1-1, reads DTGVSQNPRHKITKRGQNVTFRCDPISEHNRLYWYRQTLGQGPEFLTYFQNEAQLEKSRLLSDRFSAERPKGSFSTLEIQRTEQGDSAMYLCASSLGMNTEAFFGQGTRLTVV.

The V and J genes are TRBV7-9 and TRBJ1-6, with D possibly being TRBD1 (5 bases). The CDR3 runs 15 residues. CDR1 SEHNR and CDR2 FQNEAQ come from the germline V gene (reference sequence). V was trimmed by 5 bases and J by 7 bases, leaving 15 bases between them. The CDR3 region is CASSLTGTMNSPLHF. Written as DNA, the CDR3 is TGTGCCAGCAGCCTAACCGGGACTATGAATTCACCCCTCCACTTT.

This clonotype was recorded many times. The J gene is TRBJ2-1, the V gene TRBV19; D not certain. The germline CDR1 and CDR2 sequences are LNHDA and SQIVND (reference sequence). CDR3 length: 13 amino acids. V gave up 7 bases and J gave up 0 bases, with 7 bases separating them. The CDR3 DNA reads TGTGCCAGTATGGAAAGCTCCTACAATGAGCAGTTCTTC. It encodes CASMESSYNEQFF.

The chain combines TRBV20-1 with TRBJ2-7; 7 positions match TRBD2. V lost 6 bases and J lost 2; bases outside the gene matches: 4. The CDR3 runs to 12 residues. Germline lookup yields CDR1 DFQATT and CDR2 SNEGSKA (reference sequence). The DNA for the CDR3 is TGCAGTGCAACGGGACTACCCTACGAGCAGTACTTC. Its protein product is CSATGLPYEQYF.

This clonotype was recorded at least ten times. This chain links TRBV9 with TRBJ2-7; no reliable D call. The CDR3 loop spans 13 amino acids. V was clipped by 0 bases and J by 6 bases, with 10 bases between them. The germline gives CDR1 SGDLS, CDR2 YYNGEE. The chain's CDR3 is CASSVAPVGEQYF. CDR3 bases: TGTGCCAGCAGCGTAGCCCCGGTCGGCGAGCAGTACTTC. The full variable domain, its missing parts supplied by reference TRBV9 and TRBJ2-7, is DSGVTQTPKHLITATGQRVTLRCSPRSGDLSVYWYQQSLDQGLQFLIQYYNGEERAKGNILERFSAQQFPDLHSELNLSSLELGDSALYFCASSVAPVGEQYFGPGTRLTVT.